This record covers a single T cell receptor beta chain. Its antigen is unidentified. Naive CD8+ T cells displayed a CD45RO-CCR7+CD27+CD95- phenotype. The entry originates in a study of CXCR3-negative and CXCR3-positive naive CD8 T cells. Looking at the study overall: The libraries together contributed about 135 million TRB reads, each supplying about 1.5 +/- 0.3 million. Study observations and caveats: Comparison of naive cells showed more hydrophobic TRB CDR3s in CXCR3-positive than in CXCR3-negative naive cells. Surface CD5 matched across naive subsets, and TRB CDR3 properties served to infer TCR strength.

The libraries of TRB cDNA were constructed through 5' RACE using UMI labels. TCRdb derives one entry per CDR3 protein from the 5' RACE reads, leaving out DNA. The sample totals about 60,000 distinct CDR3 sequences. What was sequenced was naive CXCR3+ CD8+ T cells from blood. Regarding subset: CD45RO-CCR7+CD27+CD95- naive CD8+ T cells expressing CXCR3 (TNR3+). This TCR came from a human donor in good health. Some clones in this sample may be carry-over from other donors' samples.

The CDR3 loop is CASSLGGGANVLTF. This rearrangement joins TRBV7-3 to TRBJ2-6. The germline gives CDR1 SGHTA, CDR2 FQGTGA. The CDR3 contains 14 residues.